A selection of T cell receptor beta chains follows, all from one sample in a study of blood T cell repertoires in COVID-19. Sequencing was performed with immunoSEQ multiplex PCR; in TCRdb, only in-frame clones are kept and a portion is missing. The table shows some 50,000 clones, with around 82% occurring only once. Material for sequencing was peripheral blood. The source is a middle-aged man with acute or convalescent COVID-19. Each CDR3 is given with its conserved first and last residue. The D gene is left open where the match is weak. Expanded clones are given a class, and other clones once, few, many or no size at all.

TRBV5-1	TRBJ2-5	once	.	CASSRSPPPKETQYF	TGCGCCAGCAGCCGGAGTCCTCCACCTAAAGAGACCCAGTACTTC
TRBV2	TRBJ2-1	.	.	CASSFRGINEQFF	TGTGCCAGCAGTTTTAGGGGGATAAATGAGCAGTTCTTC
TRBV6-4	TRBJ2-1	.	TRBD2	CASSEFGGGVLNEQFF	TGTGCCAGCAGTGAATTCGGCGGGGGGGTCCTCAATGAGCAGTTCTTC
TRBV2	TRBJ2-1	.	TRBD2	CASSSRRGAYNEQFF	TGTGCCAGCAGTTCGAGACGGGGGGCCTACAATGAGCAGTTCTTC
TRBV5-1	TRBJ2-7	once	TRBD1	CASSGTAVDEQYF	TGCGCCAGCAGTGGGACAGCCGTTGACGAGCAGTACTTC
TRBV5-1	TRBJ2-2	.	.	CASSLVRGGTGELFF	TGCGCCAGCAGCTTGGTCCGTGGGGGGACCGGGGAGCTGTTTTTT
TRBV9	TRBJ2-5	.	.	CASSVATGQETQYF	TGTGCCAGCAGCGTAGCTACAGGGCAAGAGACCCAGTACTTC
TRBV30	TRBJ1-6	.	.	CAWTRTAIGGHSSYNSPLHF	TGTGCCTGGACTCGGACGGCCATCGGCGGACATAGCTCCTATAATTCACCCCTCCACTTT
TRBV9	TRBJ1-1	.	.	CASSIAGKPLDTEAFF	TGTGCCAGCAGCATCGCGGGCAAACCCCTAGACACTGAAGCTTTCTTT
TRBV10-2	TRBJ2-5	.	TRBD2	CASSDLGAGDPETQYF	TGCGCCAGCAGTGACCTTGGAGCGGGGGACCCAGAGACCCAGTACTTC
TRBV4-1	TRBJ1-2	few	.	CASSQPRTGGGSRYTF	TGCGCCAGCAGCCAGCCACGCACGGGCGGGGGGTCCCGCTACACCTTC
TRBV3-1/TRBV3-2	TRBJ2-4	.	.	CASSRGQAVAKNIQYF	TGTGCCAGCAGCCGAGGCCAAGCTGTAGCCAAAAACATTCAGTACTTC
TRBV7-2	TRBJ1-1	.	TRBD1	CASITGGLNTEAFF	TGTGCCAGCATCACAGGGGGCCTAAACACTGAAGCTTTCTTT
TRBV28	TRBJ2-6	.	.	CASSFGGSGANVLTF	TGTGCCAGCAGTTTCGGAGGATCTGGGGCCAACGTCCTGACTTTC
TRBV7-2	TRBJ1-5	.	.	CASSLNSGGNGQPQHF	TGTGCCAGCAGCCTCAACTCGGGGGGGAATGGTCAGCCCCAGCATTTT
TRBV15	TRBJ1-2	.	TRBD1	CATSSHNRGHGYTF	TGTGCCACCAGCAGTCACAACAGGGGGCATGGCTACACCTTC
TRBV6-1	TRBJ2-1	.	.	CASSEGGGINEQFF	TGTGCCAGCAGTGAGGGCGGCGGGATCAATGAGCAGTTCTTC
TRBV27	TRBJ1-1	.	.	CASSSGTNWGTEAFF	TGTGCCAGCAGTTCAGGGACAAATTGGGGCACTGAAGCTTTCTTT
TRBV13	TRBJ1-6	.	.	CASSLGGPGYNSPLHF	TGTGCCAGCAGCTTAGGCGGTCCGGGGTATAATTCACCCCTCCACTTT
TRBV6-5	TRBJ1-5	.	.	CASRATRNQPQHF	TGTGCCAGCAGGGCAACGCGCAATCAGCCCCAGCATTTT
TRBV6-2/TRBV6-3	TRBJ2-1	.	.	CASSPYSYNEQFF	TGTGCCAGCAGCCCCTACTCCTACAATGAGCAGTTCTTC
TRBV19	TRBJ2-1	.	TRBD2	CASSKGSGGLYNEQFF	TGTGCCAGTAGTAAGGGTAGCGGGGGCCTCTACAATGAGCAGTTCTTC
TRBV5-1	TRBJ2-5	.	.	CASSFGETQYF	TGCGCCAGCAGCTTCGGAGAGACCCAGTACTTC
TRBV6-5	TRBJ2-4	.	.	CASRGHQDIQYF	TGTGCCAGCAGGGGACACCAGGACATTCAGTACTTC
TRBV2	TRBJ2-7	.	TRBD1	CASSRDRGYSYEQYF	TGTGCCAGCAGTAGGGACAGGGGTTATTCCTACGAGCAGTACTTC
TRBV9	TRBJ2-3	.	.	CASSVGRGDTQYF	TGTGCCAGCAGCGTAGGGCGGGGAGATACGCAGTATTTT
TRBV7-9	TRBJ2-7	.	.	CASSLVPGEQYF	TGTGCCAGCAGCTTAGTACCGGGCGAGCAGTACTTC
TRBV23-1	TRBJ2-1	.	.	CASTAAATYNEQFF	TGCGCCAGCACCGCGGCTGCCACCTACAATGAGCAGTTCTTC
TRBV30	TRBJ1-1	.	.	CAWSVGSTEAFF	TGTGCCTGGAGTGTAGGGAGTACTGAAGCTTTCTTT
TRBV7-9	TRBJ2-1	.	.	CASSLRGLEQFF	TGTGCCAGCAGCTTAAGGGGTCTTGAGCAGTTCTTC
TRBV5-4	TRBJ2-5	.	.	CASSSDGNRETQYF	TGTGCCAGCAGCTCCGATGGCAACAGGGAGACCCAGTACTTC
TRBV5-8	TRBJ1-2	.	TRBD1	CASSLRGTAANYGYTF	TGTGCCAGCAGCTTGCGGGGGACAGCAGCTAACTATGGCTACACCTTC